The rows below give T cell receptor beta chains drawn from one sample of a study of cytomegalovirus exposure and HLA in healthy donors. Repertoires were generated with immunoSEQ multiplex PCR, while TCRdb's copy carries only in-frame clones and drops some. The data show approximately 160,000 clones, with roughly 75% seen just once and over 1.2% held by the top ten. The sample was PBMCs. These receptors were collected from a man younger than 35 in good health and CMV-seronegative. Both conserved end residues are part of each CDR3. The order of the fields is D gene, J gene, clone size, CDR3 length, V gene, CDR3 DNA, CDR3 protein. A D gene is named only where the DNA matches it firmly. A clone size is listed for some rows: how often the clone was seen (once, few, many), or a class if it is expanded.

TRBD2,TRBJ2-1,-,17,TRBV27,TGTGCCAGCAGTTTAAGAGCGGGAGGGCCTGCGGCCAATGAGCAGTTCTTC,CASSLRAGGPAANEQFF
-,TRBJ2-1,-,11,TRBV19,TGTGCCAGTAGTATGGTCGGTGAGCAGTTCTTC,CASSMVGEQFF
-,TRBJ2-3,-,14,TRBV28,TGTGCCAGCAGTTTAGATCCGGCTACAGGGACGCAGTATTTT,CASSLDPATGTQYF
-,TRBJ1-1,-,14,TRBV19,TGTGCCAGTAGTATAGGCAGGAGGGGCACTGAAGCTTTCTTT,CASSIGRRGTEAFF
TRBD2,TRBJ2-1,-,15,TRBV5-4,TGTGCCAGCAGCTCCCTAGCGGGAGGTGAGAATGAGCAGTTCTTC,CASSSLAGGENEQFF
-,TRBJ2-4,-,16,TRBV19,TGTGCCAGTAGTCCTTTCGGAGTTCTAGCCAAAAACATTCAGTACTTC,CASSPFGVLAKNIQYF
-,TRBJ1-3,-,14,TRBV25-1,TGTGCCAGCTCCACAGGATTGTCTGGAAACACCATATATTTT,CASSTGLSGNTIYF
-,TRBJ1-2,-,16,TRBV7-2,TGTGCCAGCAGCTTGCAACCAGGCCTGCTTAACTATGGCTACACCTTC,CASSLQPGLLNYGYTF
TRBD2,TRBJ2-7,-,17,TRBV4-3,TGCGCCAGCAGCCAAGAGTTCGCTAGCGGGAGGCCCTACGAGCAGTACTTC,CASSQEFASGRPYEQYF
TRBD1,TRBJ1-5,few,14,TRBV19,TGTGCCAGTAGTACGACAGGGGAGGATCAGCCCCAGCATTTT,CASSTTGEDQPQHF
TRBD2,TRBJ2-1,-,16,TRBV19,TGTGCCGTTAGGCCAACTAGCGGGAGTCCCTACAATGAGCAGTTCTTC,CAVRPTSGSPYNEQFF
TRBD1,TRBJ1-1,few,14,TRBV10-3,TGTGCCATCAGGGGGGACAGGGTGAACACTGAAGCTTTCTTT,CAIRGDRVNTEAFF
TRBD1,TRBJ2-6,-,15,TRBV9,TGTGCCAGCAGCGCGACAGGGTCTGGGGCCAACGTCCTGACTTTC,CASSATGSGANVLTF
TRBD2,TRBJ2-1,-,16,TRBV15,TGTGCCACCAGCAGGGGGCTGGAGCGGGGCTACAATGAGCAGTTCTTC,CATSRGLERGYNEQFF
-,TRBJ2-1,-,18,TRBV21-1,TGTGCCAGCAGCAAAGCGCTAGGAGGGCCCCCCTCGAGAAATGAGCAGTTCTTC,CASSKALGGPPSRNEQFF
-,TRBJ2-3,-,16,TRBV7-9,TGTGCCAGCAGCCCCGGCGGGACCGCCAGCACATATACGCAGTATTTT,CASSPGGTASTYTQYF
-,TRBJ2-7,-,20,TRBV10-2,TGCGCCAGGGGGGGGACCCCCGCGGGGGAGGGGGGTCGCTTTGCCCACGAGCAGTACTTC,CARGGTPAGEGGRFAHEQYF
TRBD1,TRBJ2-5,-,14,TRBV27,TGTGCCAGCAGTCTACCGGGACAGCCGGCGACCCAGTACTTC,CASSLPGQPATQYF
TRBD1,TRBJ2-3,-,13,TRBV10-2,TGCGCCAGCTCCACAGGGGGGACAGATACGCAGTATTTT,CASSTGGTDTQYF
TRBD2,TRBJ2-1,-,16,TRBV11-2,TGTGCCAGCAGCCCCCCGGGACTACTCCCCGGGAATGAGCAGTTCTTC,CASSPPGLLPGNEQFF
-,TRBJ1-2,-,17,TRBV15,TGTGCCACCAGCAGGGGGAGGGCCACGGTGTATGAATATGGCTACACCTTC,CATSRGRATVYEYGYTF
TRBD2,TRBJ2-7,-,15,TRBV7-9,TGTGCCAGCAGCTTAGGGGGTAGCGGGTCCTACGAGCAGTACTTC,CASSLGGSGSYEQYF